This TCR beta chain was obtained from a study of T cell changes during pregnancy in multiple sclerosis. Generated by immunoSEQ multiplex PCR, the TCRdb table keeps only in-frame clones and is missing some. The sample gives 20,000 to 30,000 clones, more than 90% of which show up once; 8% to 10% is in the top ten. V shed 4 bases, J shed 2 bases, and the junction held 4 bases outside the gene matches. The length of the CDR3 is 14 residues. Germline V gene lookup returns CDR1 MNHEY and CDR2 SVGAGI. The J gene is TRBJ2-7, the V gene TRBV6-5; 8 nucleotides align to TRBD1. Material: CD8+ T cells from peripheral blood mononuclear cells, obtained in the third trimester of pregnancy. The receptor comes from a female donor in good health, enrolled as a control in a pregnancy study. Written as DNA, the CDR3 is TGTGCCAGCAGTTGGACAGGGAGCGCCTACGAGCAGTACTTC. It codes for CASSWTGSAYEQYF.